The rows below give T cell receptor beta chains drawn from one sample of a study of T cell responses to AZD1222 COVID-19 vaccine. Only in-frame clones appear in the TCRdb table, and some are missing; sequencing was by immunoSEQ multiplex PCR. The sample holds over 100,000 clones, 65% to 85% seen once. The sequencing used peripheral blood, collected on day 0 of AZD1222 vaccination. The receptor source for this set is an adult in good health. Both conserved end residues are part of each CDR3. A D gene is named only where the DNA matches it firmly. Clone size is given for some rows only: seen once, a few or many times, or a class if the clone is expanded.

D gene: -
clone size: -
J gene: TRBJ2-7
V gene: TRBV7-2
CDR3 DNA: TGTGCCAGCAGCTACCTAGGAACCGAGCAGTACTTC
CDR3 protein: CASSYLGTEQYF

D gene: -
clone size: -
J gene: TRBJ2-5
V gene: TRBV15
CDR3 DNA: TGTGCCACCAGCAGAGATCGCGGAGAGACCCAGTACTTC
CDR3 protein: CATSRDRGETQYF

D gene: -
clone size: -
J gene: TRBJ2-3
V gene: TRBV11-3
CDR3 DNA: TGTGCCAGCAGCCTCTCTCATGAACGGGAGACGCAGTATTTT
CDR3 protein: CASSLSHERETQYF

D gene: TRBD1
clone size: few
J gene: TRBJ2-5
V gene: TRBV6-5
CDR3 DNA: TGTGCCAGCAAAATAGGGGGCGGGGAGACCCAGTACTTC
CDR3 protein: CASKIGGGETQYF

D gene: -
clone size: few
J gene: TRBJ2-4
V gene: TRBV5-1
CDR3 DNA: TGCGCCAGCAGCTTGGGGGGTTTAGCCAAAAACATTCAGTACTTC
CDR3 protein: CASSLGGLAKNIQYF

D gene: -
clone size: -
J gene: TRBJ2-3
V gene: TRBV27
CDR3 DNA: TGTGCCAGCAAACAAAGTAGCACAGATACGCAGTATTTT
CDR3 protein: CASKQSSTDTQYF

D gene: -
clone size: -
J gene: TRBJ2-1
V gene: TRBV6-5
CDR3 DNA: TGTGCCAGCACCACCCAGGGGAAGGGCAATGAGCAGTTCTTC
CDR3 protein: CASTTQGKGNEQFF

D gene: -
clone size: -
J gene: TRBJ2-4
V gene: TRBV18
CDR3 DNA: TGTGCCAGCTCACCGACCGGGATACTAAACATTCAGTACTTC
CDR3 protein: CASSPTGILNIQYF

D gene: TRBD1
clone size: few
J gene: TRBJ2-1
V gene: TRBV28
CDR3 DNA: TGTGCCAGCAGTTTGGGGACAGGGGAAAGGGATGAGCAGTTCTTC
CDR3 protein: CASSLGTGERDEQFF

D gene: -
clone size: few
J gene: TRBJ2-3
V gene: TRBV4-2
CDR3 DNA: TGTGCCAGCAGCCAAGTCTACCGACATGGAGATACGCAGTATTTT
CDR3 protein: CASSQVYRHGDTQYF

D gene: TRBD1
clone size: -
J gene: TRBJ1-2
V gene: TRBV7-2
CDR3 DNA: TGTGCCAGCAGCCCAAATAACAGGGGCGGGAGGAATGGCTACACCTTC
CDR3 protein: CASSPNNRGGRNGYTF

D gene: -
clone size: -
J gene: TRBJ1-5
V gene: TRBV28
CDR3 DNA: TGTGCCAGCGTGGGGGGGCAATTACGCTATCAGCCCCAGCATTTT
CDR3 protein: CASVGGQLRYQPQHF

D gene: TRBD1
clone size: -
J gene: TRBJ1-2
V gene: TRBV3-1/TRBV3-2
CDR3 DNA: TGTGCCAGCAGTTACACGGCGGGACAGGGGACCTATGGCTACACCTTC
CDR3 protein: CASSYTAGQGTYGYTF

D gene: TRBD1
clone size: many
J gene: TRBJ1-6
V gene: TRBV7-6
CDR3 DNA: TGTGCCAGCAGCCGTACAGGGGGCGGTTCACCCCTCCACTTT
CDR3 protein: CASSRTGGGSPLHF

D gene: TRBD1
clone size: few
J gene: TRBJ1-6
V gene: TRBV19
CDR3 DNA: TGTGCCAGTAGTATCCTCTCCGGGACAGGAGATTCACCCCTCCACTTT
CDR3 protein: CASSILSGTGDSPLHF

D gene: TRBD2
clone size: -
J gene: TRBJ2-7
V gene: TRBV27
CDR3 DNA: TGTGCCAGCAGTTTGGGTCCCCCTAGCGGGAGGCTCGACGAGCAGTACTTC
CDR3 protein: CASSLGPPSGRLDEQYF

D gene: -
clone size: once
J gene: TRBJ1-5
V gene: TRBV29-1
CDR3 DNA: TGCAGCGTTGTATCAGGGGTGGATCAGCCCCAGCATTTT
CDR3 protein: CSVVSGVDQPQHF